What follows are 24 T cell receptor beta chains derived from one specimen sequenced in a study of T cells in Graves' hyperthyroidism and ophthalmopathy. TCR beta CDR3 region amplification was performed from RNA transcripts. Using the HTBI primer set, a first-round RT-PCR was run on the TCR CDR3. Using its own MiXCR run on the multiplex PCR reads, TCRdb lists one record per CDR3 protein. This repertoire shows over 650,000 distinct CDR3 sequences, about 45% found once; its top ten account for roughly 6.5%. Sequencing was done on a sample of peripheral blood or thyroid tissue (not recorded which). These receptors originate from an adult man with Graves' disease, either hyperthyroidism or ophthalmopathy (not recorded which).

This clonotype was counted between two and nine times. The CDR3, as DNA: TGTGCCAGCAGCCAAGATAAGGGAGGGACTAACTATGGCTACACCTTC. It translates to CASSQDKGGTNYGYTF. This chain joins TRBV4-2 and TRBJ1-2, with D unresolved. This CDR3 spans 16 amino acids. V lost 0 bases and J lost 0, with 11 bases in between. CDR1 and CDR2 from the germline V gene are LGHNA and YNFKEQ.

This clonotype occurred many times. This chain joins TRBV7-9 and TRBJ2-6; the match to TRBD1 covers 7 bases. The CDR3 sequence is 17 residues long. Germline trimming cut 1 base from V and 2 bases from J; bases unmatched to any gene: 5. Germline V gene lookup returns CDR1 SEHNR and CDR2 FQNEAQ (reference sequence). Here the CDR3 reads CASSLGGQIPGANVLTF. The DNA for the CDR3 is TGTGCCAGCAGCTTAGGGGGACAGATCCCTGGGGCCAACGTCCTGACTTTC.

The chain uses TRBV19 and TRBJ1-5, with no clear D. There are 14 residues in the CDR3. Per germline, CDR1 LNHDA and CDR2 SQIVND (reference sequence). Trimming took off 3 bases at V and 0 bases at J, with 6 bases between the two ends. CDR3 protein: CASSIIYSNQPQHF. The CDR3 bases are TGTGCCAGTAGTATCATTTATAGCAATCAGCCCCAGCATTTT.

This clonotype came up many times. The chain recombines TRBV29-1 with TRBJ1-2, with 8 bases fitting TRBD1. Germline V lookup: CDR1 SQVTM, CDR2 ANQGSEA. There are 12 residues in the CDR3. The V gene end was trimmed by 8 bases and the J gene end by 4 bases; junction bases not matched to a gene: 6. For the CDR3, the DNA is TGCAGCTCGGCAGGGGGCAGCTATGGCTACACCTTC. Translation gives CSSAGGSYGYTF.

Here the CDR3 DNA reads TGTGCCAGCAGCTTCTCCGGGACAATTAATTCACCCCTCCACTTT. Translating gives CASSFSGTINSPLHF. This rearrangement joins TRBV7-8 to TRBJ1-6; D is possibly TRBD1 (6 bases). In germline, CDR1 is SGHVS, CDR2 FQNEAQ. V was shortened by 3 bases and J by 6 bases, with 12 bases between the two germline ends. This CDR3 spans 15 amino acids.

V gene TRBV7-9 combines with J gene TRBJ2-7; 15 bases match TRBD2. The CDR3 is 14 residues long. Germline values: CDR1 SEHNR, CDR2 FQNEAQ (reference sequence). Trimming cost V 11 bases and J 6 bases; bases outside gene matches: 8. The CDR3 nucleotides read TGTGCCGTCGTACGGACTAGCGGGAGGGTCGAGCAGTACTTC. It is translated as CAVVRTSGRVEQYF.

The chain employs TRBV7-2 and TRBJ1-2, with a weak D call TRBD1 (5 bases). CDR1 SGHTA and CDR2 FQGNSA come from the germline V gene. The CDR3 is 16 residues long. Trimming removed 1 base from V and 4 bases from J, with 16 bases in between. The CDR3 region has the DNA TGTGCCAGCAGCTTAGGATCCGGGACCAGGAGCTATGGCTACACCTTC. Its protein product is CASSLGSGTRSYGYTF.

The chain employs TRBV7-9 and TRBJ1-2; 9 bases match TRBD1. CDR1 and CDR2 (germline): SEHNR, FQNEAQ (reference sequence). V lost 5 bases, J lost 8 bases, and 6 bases stayed unmatched. This CDR3 has 13 amino acids. The CDR3: CASSTRTGAGYTF. In DNA, the CDR3 is TGTGCCAGCAGCACCCGGACAGGGGCAGGCTACACCTTC.

Note on this clonotype: Given the absence of the conserved phenylalanine or tryptophan at the CDR3 end, a read error is likely. The chain links TRBV7-6 to TRBJ2-7; 10 bases match TRBD1. Germline CDR1 SGHVS, CDR2 FNYEAQ. The CDR3 totals 15 residues. This CDR3 reads CASSLRDRGPYEQYL. Here the CDR3 DNA reads TGCGCCAGCAGCCTCCGGGACAGGGGACCCTACGAGCAGTACTTA.

The table lists this clonotype with a few counts. The chain links TRBV12-3 or TRBV12-4 to TRBJ1-1, with D perhaps TRBD1 (6 bases). V gave up 6 bases and J gave up 7 bases, with 12 bases separating them. CDR3 length: 12 residues. As DNA, the CDR3 is TGTGCCAGCAGGAACACAGGGAGTGAAGCTTTCTTT. Its protein is CASRNTGSEAFF.

Many counts were recorded for this clonotype. The V call is TRBV24-1, the J call TRBJ2-6; D may be TRBD2 (6 bases). Between the trimmed V and J ends, which lost 3 bases and 2 bases, there was a span of 10 bases. The V gene's germline CDR1 is KGHDR and CDR2 SFDVKD. The CDR3 has 16 residues. CDR3 loop: CATSDPPGAGANVLTF. The CDR3 nucleotides are TGTGCCACCAGTGATCCCCCGGGGGCTGGGGCCAACGTCCTGACTTTC.

The chain employs TRBV24-1 and TRBJ1-1; D remains unclear. Trimming took off 5 bases at V and 1 base at J, with 7 bases between the two ends. The CDR3 length is 13 residues. CDR1 is KGHDR and CDR2 is SFDVKD in the germline V gene. The DNA of the CDR3 is TGTGCCACCAGTGGGATGGGGAACACTGAAGCTTTCTTT. Its translation: CATSGMGNTEAFF.

Comments on this clonotype: Its ends do not fully match the called genes, so a read error is possible. This rearrangement joins TRBV20-1 to TRBJ1-1; D is unresolved. The CDR3 consists of 13 residues. Germline loops: CDR1 DFQATT, CDR2 SNEGSKA (reference sequence). CDR3 bases: TGCAGTGCTAGATATGGGATGAACACTGAAGCTTCCTTT. It is translated as CSARYGMNTEASF.

The chain has TRBV7-8 and TRBJ1-1; tentatively, D is TRBD1 (5 bases). The germline CDR1 and CDR2 sequences are SGHVS and FQNEAQ. The CDR3 is 20 amino acids. V was shortened by 4 bases and J by 2 bases, with 29 bases between the two germline ends. The CDR3 DNA reads TGTGCCAGCAGCTCCCCCGGGACGGAGGACGTCTCAACCTCCAACACTGAAGCTTTCTTT. It is translated as CASSSPGTEDVSTSNTEAFF.

In regard to this clonotype: Being one base from a much bigger clone, this may be a read error. J is TRBJ1-3 and V is TRBV20-1; D not certain. CDR3 length: 14 residues. CDR1 is DFQATT and CDR2 is SNEGSKA in the germline V gene (reference sequence). CDR3 DNA: TGCAGTGCTGTCGAACTAGGCTCTGGAGACACCATATATTTT. Its translation: CSAVELGSGDTIYF.

This clonotype was seen more than once but under ten times. The junction and the germline gene differ at one end; a read error may be behind it. This chain uses TRBV25-1 with TRBJ2-1; D perhaps matches TRBD2 (6 bases). CDR1 and CDR2 (germline): MGHDK, SYGVNS. CDR3 length equals 14 residues. This chain's CDR3 is CASSQGRGYNEQSF. As DNA, the CDR3 is TGTGCCAGCAGCCAAGGACGGGGGTACAATGAGCAGTCCTTC.

This clonotype was counted only a few times. This chain uses TRBV7-9 with TRBJ2-7; 10 nucleotides align to TRBD1. Losses at the gene ends were 5 bases for V and 3 bases for J; bases not matched to a gene: 10. The CDR3 covers 16 residues. Germline-derived CDR1 and CDR2 are SEHNR and FQNEAQ (reference sequence). The CDR3 coding sequence is TGTGCCAGCAGCCCGCAACCGGACAGGGGGGACTACGAGCAGTACTTC. Translation gives CASSPQPDRGDYEQYF.

The genes are TRBV25-1 and TRBJ1-2; D is undetermined. Germline CDR1 and CDR2: MGHDK and SYGVNS. V was shortened by 4 bases and J by 5 bases, with 8 bases between the two germline ends. This CDR3 spans 12 amino acids. DNA for the CDR3: TGTGCCAGCAGTGGCGATAGGTATGGCTACACCTTC. As protein: CASSGDRYGYTF.

As for this clonotype: One junction end does not reproduce the germline sequence, and a read error may be involved. The chain has TRBV7-2 and TRBJ2-7, with 8 bases aligning to TRBD1. Germline CDR1 SGHTA, CDR2 FQGNSA. The CDR3 sequence is 16 residues long. CDR3 sequence reads: CASSNAPQGAGYEQYF. CDR3 in DNA: TGCGCCAGCAGCAACGCCCCCCAGGGGGCAGGCTACGAGCAGTACTTC. The full variable domain, its missing parts supplied by reference TRBV7-2 and TRBJ2-7, is GAGVSQSPSNKVTEKGKDVELRCDPISGHTALYWYRQSLGQGLEFLIYFQGNSAPDKSGLPSDRFSAERTGGSVSTLTIQRTQQEDSAVYLCASSNAPQGAGYEQYFGPGTRLTVT.

The chain is built from TRBV30 and TRBJ2-6; D gene uncertain. Trimming removed 1 base from V and 0 bases from J, with 4 bases in between. Germline lookup yields CDR1 GTSNPN and CDR2 SVGIG (reference sequence). CDR3 size: 14 residues. The CDR3 bases are TGTGCCTGGAGTGAACCCTCTGGGGCCAACGTCCTGACTTTC. Translation gives CAWSEPSGANVLTF.

As regards this clonotype: The junction departs from germline at one end; a sequencing error may be responsible. The V and J genes are TRBV11-1 and TRBJ1-2; D call uncertain. CDR3 length: 14 residues. Germline V lookup: CDR1 SGHAT, CDR2 FQDESV (reference sequence). CDR3 sequence (DNA): TGTGCCGGCAGCCCCTGTATGGCTCTCTATGGCTACACCTTC. Residues: CAGSPCMALYGYTF.

This clonotype was counted only a few times. V and J are TRBV2 and TRBJ2-7; 12 nucleotides agree with TRBD2. The CDR3 is 15 amino acids. CDR1 SNHLY and CDR2 FYNNEI come from the germline V gene. The J segment lost 1 base and the V segment lost 7 bases, leaving 5 bases of the junction unmatched. The CDR3 DNA sequence: TGTGCCAGCATTCCGACTAGCGGGGGATCCTACGAGCAGTACTTC. Its translation is CASIPTSGGSYEQYF.

A word on this clonotype: An end of the junction does not agree with germline; a read error may underlie this. The chain joins TRBV24-1 to TRBJ2-7; D possibly corresponds to TRBD1 (5 bases). CDR3 length: 12 amino acids. The V gene's germline CDR1 is KGHDR and CDR2 SFDVKD. The CDR3 DNA reads TGTGCCACCAGTGTAACAGGCTACGGGCAGTACTTC. Its protein is CATSVTGYGQYF.

This clonotype was detected only once. The gene calls are TRBV10-3 and TRBJ2-6; no clear D. V gave up 5 bases and J gave up 0 bases, with 8 bases separating them. Germline CDR1 is ENHRY and CDR2 is SYGVKD. This CDR3 spans 15 amino acids. As DNA, the CDR3 is TGTGCCATCAGTCTACAGAGCTCTGGGGCCAACGTCCTGACTTTC. Protein sequence: CAISLQSSGANVLTF.